This record looks at one T cell receptor (beta chain) sequence and its context. Its target is not known. The data originate from a study of T cell repertoires in cytomegalovirus infection. Whole-study findings and limits: There were HLA-C-restricted CMV-specific TCR beta clonotypes dominating the ex vivo response.

Trimming cost V 6 bases and J 4 bases; bases outside gene matches: 14. This CDR3 spans 16 amino acids. Each CDR3 protein gets one entry after TCRdb re-called the reads with MiXCR. The sample yields roughly 280,000 distinct CDR3 sequences, around 9% seen once. This TCR came from a human donor in good health (CMV status not recorded). Some clones in this sample may be carry-over from other donors' samples. V is TRBV12-3 or TRBV12-4 and J is TRBJ1-2; 7 bases are a match to TRBD1. The sequencing sample was made of PBMCs. For the CDR3, the DNA is TGTGCCAGCAGCCCGCGACAGGGCGGATACGGCTATGGCTACACCTTC. It is translated as CASSPRQGGYGYGYTF.